This record concerns one T cell receptor beta chain sequence. The data stem from a study of cytomegalovirus exposure and HLA in healthy donors. The ends were cut back, 1 base at V and 10 bases at J, with 10 bases in the middle. Per the germline V gene, CDR1 is ENHRY and CDR2 is SYGVKD. The CDR3 loop spans 13 amino acids. A multiplex PCR was run with 60 Vbeta primers and 13 Jbeta primers. Only in-frame clones appear in the TCRdb table, and some are missing; sequencing was by immunoSEQ multiplex PCR. The sample includes over 120,000 clones, approximately 79% seen only once; the top ten take less than 3%.

Sequencing was performed on PBMCs. The clonotype was recovered from a woman in her 30s in good health and CMV-seronegative. J is TRBJ1-4 and V is TRBV10-3; D call uncertain. As DNA, the CDR3 is TGTGCCATCAGTGAGTTTGAGGAAGGAAAACTGTTTTTT. It yields the protein CAISEFEEGKLFF.